A selection of T cell receptor beta chains follows, all from one sample in a study of CD8 T cells in ankylosing spondylitis. TCRdb re-called the 5' RACE reads with MiXCR, one entry per CDR3 protein. Found here are 270,000 or so distinct CDR3 sequences, 15% to 20% of them singletons; the top ten hold more than 25%. Sequencing used blood, either unsorted or a sorted T cell fraction (not recorded which). All receptors derive from a male donor with ankylosing spondylitis or in good health (not recorded which). Each CDR3 is given with its conserved first and last residue. D genes are given only for firm matches. Expanded clones are given a class, and other clones once, few, many or no size at all.

NA	TRBJ2-2	TRBV9	NA	CASSPSAGELFF	TGTGCCAGCAGCCCATCGGCCGGGGAGCTGTTTTTT
few	TRBJ2-5	TRBV7-8	TRBD1	CASETGTGGRRDQETQYF	TGTGCCAGCGAAACCGGGACAGGGGGGAGGAGAGACCAAGAGACCCAGTACTTC
NA	TRBJ2-1	TRBV10-3	TRBD2	CATGLAGEPYNEQFF	TGTGCCACGGGACTAGCGGGAGAACCCTACAATGAGCAGTTCTTC
few	TRBJ2-1	TRBV7-9	TRBD1	CASSLPPTGGWGNEQFF	TGTGCCAGCAGCCTACCCCCCACAGGGGGATGGGGCAATGAGCAGTTCTTC
NA	TRBJ1-5	TRBV12-3/TRBV12-4	TRBD1	CASSAGQGGNQPQHF	TGTGCCAGCAGTGCCGGACAGGGAGGCAATCAGCCCCAGCATTTT
many	TRBJ2-1	TRBV6-1	NA	CASTETDGSEQFF	TGTGCCAGCACCGAAACTGATGGGTCGGAGCAGTTCTTC
NA	TRBJ2-1	TRBV29-1	TRBD2	CSARGGLAGGTNNEQFF	TGCAGCGCAAGAGGGGGACTAGCGGGAGGAACGAACAATGAGCAGTTCTTC
many	TRBJ2-5	TRBV29-1	NA	CSVERVETQYF	TGCAGCGTCGAGAGGGTAGAGACCCAGTACTTC
NA	TRBJ1-6	TRBV2	NA	CASRMDTGSSPLHF	TGTGCCAGCAGGATGGATACAGGATCTTCACCCCTCCACTTT
NA	TRBJ2-1	TRBV3-1	TRBD2	CASSPGGLTYEFF	TGTGCCAGCAGCCCGGGAGGGCTAACCTATGAGTTCTTC
many	TRBJ1-5	TRBV5-1	NA	CASSLEGQPQHF	TGTGCCAGCAGCTTGGAAGGTCAGCCCCAGCATTTT
NA	TRBJ2-7	TRBV27	NA	CASSFPGRSYEQYF	TGTGCCAGCAGTTTCCCAGGGCGATCCTACGAGCAGTACTTC
NA	TRBJ2-7	TRBV7-2	NA	CASSLGRGFYEQYF	TGTGCCAGCAGCTTAGGTCGGGGTTTCTACGAGCAGTACTTC
few	TRBJ2-5	TRBV4-2	NA	CASSPRIADQETQYF	TGTGCCAGCAGCCCCCGGATAGCTGATCAAGAGACCCAGTACTTC
few	TRBJ1-1	TRBV7-9	NA	CASSLVPLGPTTEAFF	TGTGCCAGCAGCTTAGTACCCCTCGGGCCTACCACTGAAGCTTTCTTT
NA	TRBJ2-5	TRBV27	TRBD2	CASSLGASGGPETQYF	TGTGCCAGCAGTTTAGGGGCTAGCGGTGGTCCGGAGACCCAGTACTTC
many	TRBJ2-7	TRBV20-1	NA	CSARDPRDSGEQYF	TGCAGTGCTAGAGATCCCCGGGATTCGGGGGAGCAGTACTTC
NA	TRBJ2-3	TRBV11-2	TRBD2	CASIRAPGLAGADTQYF	TGTGCCAGCATCCGTGCCCCGGGACTAGCGGGAGCGGATACGCAGTATTTT
few	TRBJ1-5	TRBV6-2/TRBV6-3	NA	CASRPVEIIGPQHF	TGTGCCAGCAGGCCCGTCGAGATAATTGGGCCCCAGCATTTT
NA	TRBJ2-3	TRBV9	NA	CASRGVGDTQYF	TGTGCCAGCAGAGGAGTTGGTGATACGCAGTATTTT
many	TRBJ2-3	TRBV12-3/TRBV12-4	TRBD1	CASSLAGGADTQYF	TGTGCCAGCAGTTTGGCAGGGGGAGCAGATACGCAGTATTTT
few	TRBJ1-2	TRBV12-3/TRBV12-4	NA	CASSPLGLYGYTF	TGTGCCAGCAGTCCTCTGGGGCTTTATGGCTACACCTTC
few	TRBJ2-7	TRBV5-6	TRBD2	CASSVTSGSNEQYF	TGTGCCAGCAGCGTGACTAGCGGGAGCAACGAGCAGTACTTC
NA	TRBJ2-4	TRBV11-2	NA	CASSFVGGDIQYF	TGTGCCAGCAGTTTTGTGGGGGGAGACATTCAGTACTTC
few	TRBJ2-3	TRBV7-9	TRBD2	CATKQFTSGSPDTQYF	TGTGCCACCAAGCAGTTCACTAGCGGGAGCCCCGATACGCAGTATTTT
few	TRBJ2-2	TRBV4-2	NA	CASSPSTGDGGELFF	TGTGCCAGCAGCCCCTCGACGGGGGATGGCGGGGAGCTGTTTTTT
few	TRBJ2-5	TRBV14	NA	CASSQGVGETQYF	TGTGCCAGCAGCCAAGGGGTCGGAGAGACCCAGTACTTC
NA	TRBJ1-1	TRBV4-1	NA	CASSEQEMNTEAFF	TGCGCCAGCAGCGAACAGGAGATGAACACTGAAGCTTTCTTT
NA	TRBJ1-4	TRBV28	TRBD1	CASSFIQGAEKLFF	TGTGCCAGCAGTTTTATCCAGGGGGCTGAAAAACTGTTTTTT
few	TRBJ2-1	TRBV29-1	NA	CSVGDFSAGEQFF	TGCAGCGTTGGTGACTTTTCGGCGGGTGAGCAGTTCTTC
few	TRBJ2-7	TRBV28	TRBD1	CASSPTGVSYEQYF	TGTGCCAGCAGTCCAACAGGGGTCTCCTACGAGCAGTACTTC
few	TRBJ2-5	TRBV4-2	NA	CASSYDREGETQYF	TGTGCCAGCAGCTACGACAGGGAGGGAGAGACCCAGTACTTC
NA	TRBJ1-6	TRBV20-1	NA	CSARTPGAYRDTGNSPLHF	TGCAGTGCTAGGACACCCGGGGCCTACCGGGACACGGGGAATTCACCCCTCCACTTT
few	TRBJ2-3	TRBV5-6	TRBD1	CASSSRQGDPTDTQYF	TGTGCCAGCAGCTCCAGACAGGGGGACCCCACAGATACGCAGTATTTT
NA	TRBJ2-3	TRBV7-8	NA	CASCRGAGDTQYF	TGTGCCAGCTGCCGGGGGGCGGGGGATACGCAGTATTTT
NA	TRBJ2-3	TRBV30	NA	CAWGPGPFTDTQYF	TGTGCCTGGGGCCCGGGACCTTTCACAGATACGCAGTATTTT
few	TRBJ2-4	TRBV15	NA	CATSRDRGPGRAKNIQYF	TGTGCCACCAGCAGAGATCGAGGGCCTGGGAGGGCCAAAAACATTCAGTACTTC
many	TRBJ1-6	TRBV19	TRBD1	CASSGTENSPLHF	TGTGCCAGTAGTGGGACAGAAAATTCACCCCTCCACTTT
NA	TRBJ1-1	TRBV4-1	NA	CASSQVTKGGGTEAFF	TGCGCCAGCAGCCAAGTTACGAAGGGGGGTGGCACTGAAGCTTTCTTT
NA	TRBJ2-7	TRBV5-6	NA	CASSLAAFFYEQYF	TGTGCCAGCAGCTTGGCAGCCTTTTTCTACGAGCAGTACTTC
NA	TRBJ2-3	TRBV5-5	TRBD1	CASSYRDRGTDTQYF	TGTGCCAGCAGCTACCGGGACAGGGGAACAGATACGCAGTATTTT
NA	TRBJ2-5	TRBV29-1	TRBD1	CSVDTGGKETQYF	TGCAGCGTTGATACAGGGGGCAAAGAGACCCAGTACTTC
many	TRBJ2-3	TRBV29-1	NA	CSVGSTDTQYF	TGCAGCGTTGGAAGCACAGATACGCAGTATTTT